Below are 14 T cell receptor beta chains sequenced from a single sample in a study of CD8+ T cells in alopecia areata. It was cDNA, reverse transcribed from extracted RNA, that served as the sequencing template. The assay was immunoSEQ multiplex PCR, and TCRdb's table has in-frame clones only and misses some. Found here are some 180,000 clones, about half of them singletons; the top ten hold over 9%. Treatment specified: oral pan-JAK inhibitor, 5-10 mg twice daily. The starting material was CD8+ T cells sorted from blood, obtained at roughly week 53, from a patient treated with tofacitinib. The receptors stem from a human donor with alopecia areata.

This chain links TRBV4-1 with TRBJ2-1; tentative D call: TRBD1 (6 bases). The CDR3 length is 16 residues. Germline V gene sequence: CDR1 MGHRA, CDR2 YSYEKL. Deletions cut 0 bases from V and 2 bases from J, with 11 bases between. This CDR3 is CASSQEGATAYNEQFF. In nucleotides, the CDR3 is TGCGCCAGCAGCCAAGAGGGGGCCACAGCCTACAATGAGCAGTTCTTC.

The chain couples TRBV4-1 to TRBJ2-7, with 8 bases that match TRBD1. V shed 4 bases, J shed 3 bases, and the junction held 2 bases outside the gene matches. The V gene's germline CDR1 is MGHRA and CDR2 YSYEKL. This CDR3 spans 13 amino acids. The DNA for the CDR3 is TGCGCCAGCAGCCTCGGACAGGGCTACGAGCAGTACTTC. It yields the protein CASSLGQGYEQYF.

In this sample, this clone turned up a few times. The DNA for the CDR3 is TGTGCCAGCAGCTTGGAGGCCACCGGGGAGCTGTTTTTT. Its translation: CASSLEATGELFF. The genes are TRBV5-6 and TRBJ2-2, with D uncertain. Germline CDR1 reads SGHDT; CDR2 reads YYEEEE. Trimming took 0 bases from V and 4 from J, leaving 4 bases between them. CDR3 length: 13 residues.

V and J are TRBV5-6 and TRBJ2-7; 9 bases match TRBD1. The germline V gene has CDR1 SGHDT and CDR2 YYEEEE. This CDR3 has 12 amino acids. The V segment lost 3 bases and the J segment 6 bases; nucleotides outside the gene matches: 1. The CDR3 region has the DNA TGTGCCAGCAGCTGGACAGGGGTCGAGCAGTACTTC. Its translation is CASSWTGVEQYF.

The genes are TRBV19 and TRBJ2-2; D is perhaps TRBD1 or TRBD2 (5 bases each). The germline V gene encodes CDR1 LNHDA and CDR2 SQIVND (reference sequence). This CDR3 is built from 14 residues. With 5 bases removed from V and 5 bases from J, the gap between germline ends came to 12 bases. CDR3: CASSPGTRTGELFF. CDR3 sequence (DNA): TGTGCCAGTAGTCCCGGGACGCGGACCGGGGAGCTGTTTTTT.

The chain links TRBV2 to TRBJ2-6; the match to TRBD1 covers 9 bases. V was pared by 2 bases and J by 3 bases, with 5 bases of the junction left unmatched. CDR3 length: 17 amino acids. CDR1 and CDR2 (germline): SNHLY, FYNNEI. The chain's CDR3 is CASSEMGQGGGANVLTF. The CDR3 coding sequence is TGTGCCAGCAGTGAAATGGGACAGGGAGGTGGGGCCAACGTCCTGACTTTC.

Regarding this clone: The junction shows a germline mismatch at one end, possibly a read error. The chain joins TRBV7-6 to TRBJ1-5; 7 bases map to TRBD1. The CDR3 contains 15 residues. Germline CDR1 and CDR2: SGHVS and FNYEAQ. The CDR3 here is CASSPPWQGESRPLF. CDR3 bases: TGTGCCAGCAGCCCCCCATGGCAGGGGGAGTCGCGGCCTCTTTTT.

The rearrangement links TRBV6-1 to TRBJ2-1; 11 nucleotides agree with TRBD2. The CDR3 loop spans 17 amino acids. Germline V gene sequence: CDR1 MNHNS, CDR2 SASEGT. The junction had 10 bases not matched to a gene; V was cut back by 4 bases and J by 5 bases. The CDR3 region is CASSGGLAGGWDNEQFF. The CDR3 bases are TGTGCCAGCAGTGGCGGGCTAGCGGGGGGATGGGACAATGAGCAGTTCTTC.

The sample holds a few counts of this clone. The V gene is TRBV12-5, the J gene TRBJ1-1; 9 nucleotides agree with TRBD1. Trimming cost V 7 bases and J 4 bases; bases outside gene matches: 10. Germline CDR1 and CDR2: LGHNT and FRNRAP. There are 15 residues in the CDR3. Here the CDR3 DNA reads TGTGCTAGTGCCATACTGGGACAGGGATTCACTGAAGCTTTCTTT. This encodes CASAILGQGFTEAFF.

This clone occurred a few times. This chain uses TRBV10-3 with TRBJ1-3; D unresolved. The CDR3 runs 12 residues. Trimming removed 4 bases from V and 0 bases from J, with 1 base in between. CDR1 and CDR2 (germline): ENHRY, SYGVKD. The CDR3 sequence: CAISASGNTIYF. CDR3 nucleotide sequence: TGTGCCATCAGTGCCTCTGGAAACACCATATATTTT.

V is TRBV14 and J is TRBJ2-2; maybe TRBD2 (5 bases). The CDR3 length is 16 residues. Germline V lookup: CDR1 SGHDN, CDR2 FVKESK. Trimming left V 0 bases short and J 4 bases short, with 12 bases between. CDR3 residues: CASSQDLAGGTGELFF. As DNA, the CDR3 is TGTGCCAGCAGCCAAGATCTAGCAGGAGGCACCGGGGAGCTGTTTTTT. Drawing the rest from reference TRBV14 and TRBJ2-2, the complete variable domain is EAGVTQFPSHSVIEKGQTVTLRCDPISGHDNLYWYRRVMGKEIKFLLHFVKESKQDESGMPNNRFLAERTGGTYSTLKVQPAELEDSGVYFCASSQDLAGGTGELFFGEGSRLTVL.

The sample holds a few counts of this clone. J is TRBJ2-5 and V is TRBV29-1; 7 nucleotides match TRBD2. Looked up from germline, CDR1 is SQVTM and CDR2 is ANQGSEA. CDR3 length: 15 amino acids. With V trimmed by 0 bases and J by 5 bases, 9 bases remained unmatched. The CDR3 reads CSVEDPGGGGETQYF. As DNA, the CDR3 is TGCAGCGTTGAAGATCCGGGCGGGGGAGGTGAGACCCAGTACTTC.

The rearrangement links TRBV6-5 to TRBJ1-6; D unresolved. CDR1 and CDR2 (germline): MNHEY, SVGAGI. V was trimmed by 1 base and J by 6 bases, leaving 7 bases between them. This CDR3 is built from 14 residues. In nucleotides, the CDR3 is TGTGCCAGCAGTTACTTTGAAATTAATTCACCCCTCCACTTT. Residues: CASSYFEINSPLHF.

This clone has a handful of counts. The chain combines TRBV5-4 with TRBJ2-2; tentatively, D is TRBD1 (5 bases). Germline CDR1 is SGHNT and CDR2 is YYREEE (reference sequence). This CDR3 has 13 residues. V lost 2 bases and J lost 6, with 8 bases in between. DNA of the CDR3: TGTGCCAGCAGCTTTACAGGTGCCGGGGAGCTGTTTTTT. Amino acid sequence: CASSFTGAGELFF.